This T cell receptor (beta chain) is drawn from a study of T cell responses to AZD1222 COVID-19 vaccine. Study-wide context: Second-dose timings of about 4 or about 12 weeks were pooled. Regarding the study as a whole: Within unmutated variant regions lay the reported targets of nearly half of spike-specific TCRs. Clonal diversity may have been underestimated in mostly white British donors. Repertoires were sampled only after the peak T cell response.

The protocol was immunoSEQ multiplex PCR, while the TCRdb copy is restricted to in-frame clones and leaves out a portion. The sample shows about 130,000 clones, about 86% of them seen only once. The V gene lost 3 bases and the J gene lost 4 bases, with 9 bases spanning the gap. The CDR3 is 13 residues long. Germline V CDR1 and CDR2: MNHNS, SASEGT. A note on this clone: What it binds is unknown.

This TCR was sampled from an adult in good health. The material sequenced was peripheral blood, taken on day 0 of AZD1222 vaccination. The chain uses TRBV6-1 and TRBJ1-1; tentatively, D is TRBD1 (5 bases). The CDR3 loop is CASSDRGVTEAFF. For the CDR3, the DNA is TGTGCCAGCAGTGATAGGGGTGTCACTGAAGCTTTCTTT.